Listed here are 22 T cell receptor beta chains from one sample, sequenced in a study of blood T cell repertoires in COVID-19. The protocol was immunoSEQ multiplex PCR, while the TCRdb copy is restricted to in-frame clones and leaves out a portion. Of fewer than 150,000 clones detected, 85% appear once; the ten largest clones hold roughly 2.9%. Specimen: peripheral blood. The receptors were sampled from a man aged 50 to 60 with acute or convalescent COVID-19.

The chain has TRBV2 and TRBJ1-1; D ambiguous. The CDR3 runs to 15 residues. Germline CDR1 reads SNHLY; CDR2 reads FYNNEI. Trimming removed 1 base at V and 0 bases at J, with 9 bases between. Here the CDR3 DNA reads TGTGCCAGCAGTGAAGAGATGGGCATGAACACTGAAGCTTTCTTT. Translation gives CASSEEMGMNTEAFF. Full variable domain (rest looked up from reference TRBV2 and TRBJ1-1): EPEVTQTPSHQVTQMGQEVILRCVPISNHLYFYWYRQILGQKVEFLVSFYNNEISEKSEIFDDQFSVERPDGSNFTLKIRSTKLEDSAMYFCASSEEMGMNTEAFFGQGTRLTVV.

The V and J genes are TRBV13 and TRBJ2-7; 11 bases line up with TRBD1. Germline V gene data show CDR1 as PRHDT and CDR2 as FYEKMQ (reference sequence). V gave up 5 bases and J gave up 0 bases; unmatched junction bases: 6. CDR3 length: 16 amino acids. As DNA, the CDR3 is TGTGCCAGCAGCGAAAGGGACAGGGGGTCCTCCTACGAGCAGTACTTC. This encodes CASSERDRGSSYEQYF.

This chain links TRBV27 with TRBJ1-2; 8 nucleotides agree with TRBD1. Germline CDR1 and CDR2: MNHEY and SMNVEV (reference sequence). Losses at the gene ends were 7 bases for V and 7 bases for J; bases not matched to a gene: 2. This CDR3 is built from 11 residues. CDR3 amino acids: CASKTGGGYTF. DNA of the CDR3: TGTGCCAGCAAAACAGGGGGTGGCTACACCTTC.

The chain is built from TRBV6-2 or TRBV6-3 and TRBJ2-7; TRBD2 agrees at 8 bases. J gave up 4 bases and V 2 bases, and 13 bases lay outside the gene matches. CDR3 length equals 17 residues. Germline values: CDR1 MNHEY, CDR2 SVGEGT. The DNA of the CDR3 is TGTGCCAGCAGTTACCCCACCGAGGAGCGGGAGTTATACGAGCAGTACTTC. Residues: CASSYPTEERELYEQYF.

This chain joins TRBV27 and TRBJ1-6, with TRBD1 matching 7 bases. The CDR3 has 17 residues. CDR1 and CDR2 (germline): MNHEY, SMNVEV (reference sequence). J lost 10 bases, V lost 1 base, and 13 bases had no gene match. CDR3 loop: CASSLWTGGRGKSPLHF. In nucleotides, the CDR3 is TGTGCCAGCAGTTTATGGACAGGAGGGCGTGGAAAGTCACCCCTCCACTTT.

The J gene is TRBJ1-1, the V gene TRBV6-6; TRBD1 agrees at 8 bases. Looked up from germline, CDR1 is MNHNY and CDR2 is SVGAGI (reference sequence). The CDR3 sequence is 14 residues long. The trim removed 6 bases at V and 6 bases at J, leaving 9 bases unmatched. CDR3 region: CASRLRTGTPEAFF. In DNA form, the CDR3 reads TGTGCCAGCAGACTAAGGACAGGGACGCCTGAAGCTTTCTTT.

The chain carries TRBV29-1 and TRBJ1-5; D remains unclear. Between the trimmed V and J ends, which lost 4 bases and 4 bases, there was a span of 11 bases. CDR1 is SQVTM and CDR2 is ANQGSEA in the germline V gene. The CDR3 spans 13 residues. CDR3 loop: CSVGLSANQPQHF. The DNA for the CDR3 is TGCAGCGTTGGTTTGAGCGCAAATCAGCCCCAGCATTTT.

The chain recombines TRBV6-5 with TRBJ1-1; D is perhaps TRBD1 (5 bases). Trimming cost V 2 bases and J 6 bases, with 10 bases left between them. The CDR3 is made up of 13 amino acids. The germline gives CDR1 MNHEY, CDR2 SVGAGI. The CDR3 region is CASSYGRGSEAFF. The CDR3 region has the DNA TGTGCCAGCAGTTACGGGAGGGGATCTGAAGCTTTCTTT.

The chain links TRBV19 to TRBJ1-1; 9 bases are shared with TRBD1. Germline V gene data show CDR1 as LNHDA and CDR2 as SQIVND (reference sequence). V lost 2 bases, J lost 4 bases, and 8 bases stayed unmatched. The CDR3 has 16 residues. CDR3 protein: CASSIPQGAGGTEAFF. The CDR3 coding sequence is TGTGCCAGTAGTATACCACAGGGGGCAGGGGGCACTGAAGCTTTCTTT.

The chain couples TRBV7-9 to TRBJ1-1, with TRBD1 as a possible D gene (6 bases). Germline lookup yields CDR1 SEHNR and CDR2 FQNEAQ (reference sequence). The V end lost 5 bases, the J end lost 1 base, and 14 bases lay between the germline ends. This CDR3 has 15 amino acids. DNA of the CDR3: TGTGCCAGCAGCCCTATGGGGGCGCAGAACACTGAAGCTTTCTTT. It encodes CASSPMGAQNTEAFF.

The chain combines TRBV7-8 with TRBJ1-1; 8 positions match TRBD1. This CDR3 region has 15 residues. CDR1 SGHVS and CDR2 FQNEAQ come from the germline V gene. J gave up 5 bases and V 4 bases, and 9 bases lay outside the gene matches. The CDR3 DNA reads TGTGCCAGCAGCTCGCGACAGGGGATAGGGACTGAAGCTTTCTTT. Residues: CASSSRQGIGTEAFF.

The rearrangement uses TRBV19 and TRBJ1-5; a weak D match, TRBD1 (6 bases). Trimming cost V 5 bases and J 4 bases, with 9 bases left between them. Germline CDR1 LNHDA, CDR2 SQIVND (reference sequence). CDR3 size: 13 residues. DNA for the CDR3: TGTGCCAGTAGTGTGACAGGAAATCAGCCCCAGCATTTT. Translation gives CASSVTGNQPQHF. Looking up the rest from reference TRBV19 and TRBJ1-5 gives the full variable domain: DGGITQSPKYLFRKEGQNVTLSCEQNLNHDAMYWYRQDPGQGLRLIYYSQIVNDFQKGDIAEGYSVSREKKESFPLTVTSAQKNPTAFYLCASSVTGNQPQHFGDGTRLSIL.

The V gene is TRBV7-2, the J gene TRBJ2-7; TRBD2 aligns across 14 bases. The length of the CDR3 is 14 residues. J lost 4 bases, V lost 6 bases, and 2 bases had no gene match. The germline gives CDR1 SGHTA, CDR2 FQGNSA. CDR3 amino acids: CASRGLAGVYEQYF. The CDR3 DNA reads as TGTGCCAGCAGGGGACTAGCGGGAGTGTACGAGCAGTACTTC.

This chain connects TRBV3-1 (or the pseudogene TRBV3-2) to TRBJ2-7; 7 bases match TRBD1. V gave up 4 bases and J gave up 0 bases; unmatched junction bases: 3. The CDR3 runs to 14 residues. Germline lookup yields CDR1 LGHDT and CDR2 YNNKEL (reference sequence). CDR3 amino acids: CASSLWDSSYEQYF. The DNA of the CDR3 is TGTGCCAGCAGCCTTTGGGACAGCTCCTACGAGCAGTACTTC.

This rearrangement joins TRBV29-1 to TRBJ1-1, with D possibly being TRBD1 (6 bases). Trimming pared 7 bases from V and 5 bases from J, leaving 17 bases between. The germline V gene encodes CDR1 SQVTM and CDR2 ANQGSEA. This CDR3 comprises 13 residues. As DNA, the CDR3 is TGCAGCGCCCCCACGGTTCAGGGGACTGAAGCTTTCTTT. Residues: CSAPTVQGTEAFF.

The count of this clone is one. The V gene is TRBV9, the J gene TRBJ2-3; a weak D match, TRBD2 (9 bases). Trimming shortened V by 4 bases and J by 6 bases, and 24 bases separated the two germline ends. The CDR3 runs to 17 residues. Germline loops: CDR1 SGDLS, CDR2 YYNGEE. The DNA for the CDR3 is TGTGCCAGCAGCCCCCCCTCAGGGGGCGGGAGGGATGATACGCAGTATTTT. The encoded protein is CASSPPSGGGRDDTQYF.

The gene calls are TRBV6-4 and TRBJ2-1; TRBD2 agrees at 7 bases. From germline, CDR1 is MRHNA and CDR2 SNTAGT. V shed 3 bases, J shed 8 bases, and the junction held 7 bases outside the gene matches. CDR3 length equals 14 residues. The CDR3, as DNA: TGTGCCAGCAGTGAAATGTGGGGGGGGTATGAGCAGTTCTTC. As protein: CASSEMWGGYEQFF.

This clone has only one observation. The chain uses TRBV5-1 and TRBJ1-1; 9 bases are a match to TRBD1. J was trimmed by 11 bases and V by 4 bases; bases with no gene match: 15. From germline, CDR1 is SGHRS and CDR2 YFSETQ. The CDR3 runs 15 residues. The DNA of the CDR3 is TGCGCCAGCAGCCCCCGGCCCGGGACAGGGCTTCAGGCTTTCTTT. This translates into CASSPRPGTGLQAFF.

The CDR3 bases are TGTGCCAGCTCCCGCGGGACAGGTCTTAATGAAAAACTGTTTTTT. Amino acid sequence: CASSRGTGLNEKLFF. The chain is built from TRBV18 and TRBJ1-4, with 8 bases aligning to TRBD1. The V and J ends lost 6 bases and 4 bases, in that order; junction bases with no gene match: 7. Germline CDR1 reads KGHSH; CDR2 reads LQKENI. The CDR3 runs to 15 residues.

The chain recombines TRBV6-5 with TRBJ2-7, with TRBD1 identical over 8 bases. V dropped 5 bases and J dropped 4; count of bases not matched to a gene: 7. The CDR3 consists of 14 residues. The germline CDR1 and CDR2 sequences are MNHEY and SVGAGI. CDR3 amino acids: CASSPQGGAYEQYF. For the CDR3, the DNA is TGTGCCAGCAGTCCACAGGGGGGCGCGTACGAGCAGTACTTC.

This sequence joins TRBV9 and TRBJ2-1; TRBD2 might be the D (5 bases). Per the germline V gene, CDR1 is SGDLS and CDR2 is YYNGEE. The CDR3 has 13 residues. Trimming pared 3 bases from V and 8 bases from J, leaving 12 bases between. The CDR3 bases are TGTGCCAGCAGCGGGGAGAGGGCCGATGAGCAGTTCTTC. Encoded protein: CASSGERADEQFF.

Only one count was recorded for this clone. The CDR3 DNA reads TGTGCTAATCCGAGGTACGAAGGGATTAGGGGCGGGGAGCTGTTTTTT. Its protein product is CANPRYEGIRGGELFF. The rearrangement uses TRBV12-5 and TRBJ2-2, with a tentative D call TRBD1 (5 bases). CDR3 length equals 16 residues. Trimming pared 10 bases from V and 7 bases from J, leaving 25 bases between. The germline gives CDR1 LGHNT, CDR2 FRNRAP.